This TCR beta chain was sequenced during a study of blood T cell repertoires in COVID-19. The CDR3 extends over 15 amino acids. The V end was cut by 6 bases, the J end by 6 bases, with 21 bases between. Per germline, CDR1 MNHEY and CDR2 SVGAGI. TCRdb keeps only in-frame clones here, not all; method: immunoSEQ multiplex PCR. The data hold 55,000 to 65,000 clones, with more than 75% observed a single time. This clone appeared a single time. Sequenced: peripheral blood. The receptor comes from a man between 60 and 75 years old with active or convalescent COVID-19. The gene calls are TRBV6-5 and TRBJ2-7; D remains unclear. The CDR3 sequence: CASSKALRSPGEQYF. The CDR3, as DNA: TGTGCCAGCAGCAAGGCGCTACGGAGCCCCGGCGAGCAGTACTTC.